This TCR beta chain was sequenced during a study of T cells in Graves' hyperthyroidism and ophthalmopathy. Using RNA transcripts as the source, TCR beta CDR3 regions were amplified. A first-round RT-PCR of the TCR CDR3 used the HTBI primer set. TCRdb re-analysed the multiplex PCR reads in MiXCR, keeping a single row per CDR3 protein. The sample contains about 480,000 distinct CDR3 sequences, approximately 15% of which appear only once. The study, taken as a whole, reports: From stable hyperthyroidism, ophthalmopathy was separated by a 13 V-J model.

This clonotype was picked up many times. Its matching antigen is unknown. Deletions cut 2 bases from V and 0 bases from J, with 14 bases between. CDR1 is LGHDT and CDR2 is YNNKEL in the germline V gene (reference sequence). This CDR3 region has 17 residues. Participants, patients aged 18 to 65, had newly diagnosed hyperthyroidism with a duration under 2 months. PBMCs were derived from roughly 10 ml fresh peripheral blood. The sequenced sample was blood. The V call is TRBV3-1, the J call TRBJ2-4; D is undetermined. This receptor was taken from a woman aged 18-29 years with Graves' hyperthyroidism. CDR3 sequence (DNA): TGTGCCAGCAGCCAATTATCAGGAGTTCTAGCCAAAAACATTCAGTACTTC. Translating gives CASSQLSGVLAKNIQYF.